This T cell receptor (beta chain) was recorded in a study of T-cell memory formation after mild COVID-19. This clonotype has more than one count but fewer than ten. CDR3 length: 11 residues. The V end was cut by 2 bases, the J end by 10 bases, with 9 bases between. Per germline, CDR1 SGHNT and CDR2 YYREEE (reference sequence). UMIs and sample barcodes were carried by the TCR alpha and TCR beta cDNA libraries that 5'RACE produced using constant-segment primers. A single record per CDR3 protein comes from TCRdb applying MiXCR to the 5' RACE reads. The table lists over 250,000 distinct CDR3 sequences, 15% to 20% of them singletons.

The gene calls are TRBV5-4 and TRBJ1-2, with D uncertain. The TCR sequence derives from a young man who had mild COVID-19 (a few samples of this study predate the infection). Cell type and time point are not known. Sequenced input: PBMCs or a T cell subset sorted from them (not recorded which). Here the CDR3 reads CASSFEVAYTF. In DNA, the CDR3 is TGTGCCAGCAGCTTTGAGGTGGCCTACACCTTC.